The TCR beta chain described here comes from a study of cytomegalovirus exposure and HLA in healthy donors. Overall study results and limits: Reportedly, fewer N-insertions than the roughly 700-donor mean appeared in an Asian-associated ancestry cluster in a later analysis. Prior analysis indicated that the majority of TCR beta V segments exhibited productivity approximately 90% or approximately 30% of the time. The later analysis indicated that the majority of CMV-associated TCR beta chains appeared HLA-restricted.

A word on this clone: The antigen is undetermined.

V lost 1 base to trimming and J lost 2 bases, with 11 bases between them. The germline V gene has CDR1 GTSNPN and CDR2 SVGIG (reference sequence). This CDR3 spans 14 amino acids. PCR employed 60 Vbeta and 13 Jbeta primers. Generated by immunoSEQ multiplex PCR, the TCRdb table keeps only in-frame clones and is missing some. The table has about 120,000 clones, 60% to 85% seen once. This chain links TRBV30 with TRBJ1-2; possibly TRBD1 for D (6 bases). This clonotype was sampled from a man aged 30-40 years in good health and CMV-seronegative. Input material: PBMCs. Here the CDR3 DNA reads TGTGCCTGGAGTGAGGGGGGGCAGAACTATGGCTACACCTTC. It yields the protein CAWSEGGQNYGYTF.